The source of this T cell receptor beta chain is a study of B cell selection in AIRE deficiency. Study-level findings and limits: Roughly 28% of healthy-shared Treg TCRbeta sequences appeared in patient Tconv cells. Of 3,500 to 4,000 shared Treg TCRbeta sequences, roughly 34% were healthy-donor-only and around 9% patient-only. Shorter CDR3s marked shared Treg sequences, biased toward few non-templated insertions.

Per the original methods: Conventional T cell pools: about 100,000 distinct patient, just over 1.3x10^5 donor TCRbeta sequences. Sequencing was performed with immunoSEQ multiplex PCR; in TCRdb, only in-frame clones are kept and a portion is missing. V, J and clone size are those of that table, while D and trimming were read from the DNA. This table holds 20,000 to 25,000 clones, roughly 97% found once. Remarks on this clone: Antigen: not known.

The V and J ends lost 0 bases and 9 bases respectively, with 13 bases between them. Germline V gene data show CDR1 as SGHRS and CDR2 as YFSETQ. CDR3 length: 14 amino acids. The sorted conventional CD4 T cells were gated as CD4+CD127+. Source material: conventional CD4+ T cells sorted from PBMCs. The clonotype originates from a human donor with AIRE deficiency. The genes are TRBV5-1 and TRBJ2-1; no firm D call. For the CDR3, the DNA is TGCGCCAGCAGCTTGGTTCAGGCGCCTAGTGAGCAGTTCTTC. Translated, it gives CASSLVQAPSEQFF.